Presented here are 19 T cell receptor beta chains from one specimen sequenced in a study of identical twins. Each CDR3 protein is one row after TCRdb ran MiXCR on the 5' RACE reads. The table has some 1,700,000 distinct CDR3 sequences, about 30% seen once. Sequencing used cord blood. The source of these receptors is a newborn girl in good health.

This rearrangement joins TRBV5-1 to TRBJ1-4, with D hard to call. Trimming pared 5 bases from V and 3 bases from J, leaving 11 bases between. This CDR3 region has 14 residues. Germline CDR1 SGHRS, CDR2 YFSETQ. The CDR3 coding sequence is TGCGCCAGCAGGAGCGCGGAACCTAATGAAAAACTGTTTTTT. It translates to CASRSAEPNEKLFF.

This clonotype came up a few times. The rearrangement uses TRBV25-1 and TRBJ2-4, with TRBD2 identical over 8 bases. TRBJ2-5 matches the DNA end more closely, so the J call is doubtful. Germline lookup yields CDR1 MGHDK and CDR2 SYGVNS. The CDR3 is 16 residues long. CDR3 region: CASSVGGVRLQETQYF. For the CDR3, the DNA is TGTGCCAGCAGTGTCGGGGGGGTAAGGCTTCAAGAGACCCAGTACTTC.

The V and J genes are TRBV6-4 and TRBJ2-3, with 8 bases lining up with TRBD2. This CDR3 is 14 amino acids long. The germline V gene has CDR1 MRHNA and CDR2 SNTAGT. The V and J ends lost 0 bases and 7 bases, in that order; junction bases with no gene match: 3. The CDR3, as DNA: TGTGCCAGCAGTGACTCCCGGACTAGCTATACGCAGTATTTT. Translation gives CASSDSRTSYTQYF.

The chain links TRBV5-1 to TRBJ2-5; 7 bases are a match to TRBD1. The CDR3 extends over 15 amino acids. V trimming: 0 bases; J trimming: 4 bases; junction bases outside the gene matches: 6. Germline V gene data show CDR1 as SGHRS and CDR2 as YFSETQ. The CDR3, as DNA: TGCGCCAGCAGCTTGGGTCGACAGGGAGTAGAGACCCAGTACTTC. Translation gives CASSLGRQGVETQYF.

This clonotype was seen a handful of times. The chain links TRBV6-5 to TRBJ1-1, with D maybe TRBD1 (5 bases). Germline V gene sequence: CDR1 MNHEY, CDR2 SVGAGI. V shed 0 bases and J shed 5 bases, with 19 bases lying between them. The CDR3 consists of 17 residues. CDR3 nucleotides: TGTGCCAGCAGTTACTCGAGAGGGGAGGGGCAAAGGACTGAAGCTTTCTTT. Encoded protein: CASSYSRGEGQRTEAFF.

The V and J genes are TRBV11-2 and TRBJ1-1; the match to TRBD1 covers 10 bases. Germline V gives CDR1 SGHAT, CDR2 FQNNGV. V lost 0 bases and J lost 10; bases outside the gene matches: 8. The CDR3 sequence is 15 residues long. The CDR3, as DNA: TGTGCCAGCAGCTTAGATTTAGGGGACAGGGGTGGAGCTTTCTTT. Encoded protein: CASSLDLGDRGGAFF.

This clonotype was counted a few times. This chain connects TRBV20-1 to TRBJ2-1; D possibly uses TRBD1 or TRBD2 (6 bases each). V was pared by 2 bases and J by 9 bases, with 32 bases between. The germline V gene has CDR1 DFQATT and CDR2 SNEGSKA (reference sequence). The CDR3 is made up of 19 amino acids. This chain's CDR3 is CSARLRGRSPKRIPIEQFF. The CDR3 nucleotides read TGCAGTGCTAGACTAAGGGGGAGGAGTCCGAAGAGGATCCCTATTGAGCAGTTCTTC.

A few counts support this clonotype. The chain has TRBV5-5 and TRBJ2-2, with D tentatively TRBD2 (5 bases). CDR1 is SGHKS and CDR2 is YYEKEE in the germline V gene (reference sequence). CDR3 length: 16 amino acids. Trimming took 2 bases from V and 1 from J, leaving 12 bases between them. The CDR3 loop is CASSFRLALNTGELFF. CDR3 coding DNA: TGTGCCAGCAGCTTTAGATTAGCGTTGAACACCGGGGAGCTGTTTTTT.

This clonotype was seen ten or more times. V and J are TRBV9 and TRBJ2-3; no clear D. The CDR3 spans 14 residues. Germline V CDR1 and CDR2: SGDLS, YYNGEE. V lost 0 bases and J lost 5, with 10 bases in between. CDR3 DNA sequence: TGTGCCAGCAGCGTAGCTACGAGAGGAGATACGCAGTATTTT. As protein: CASSVATRGDTQYF.

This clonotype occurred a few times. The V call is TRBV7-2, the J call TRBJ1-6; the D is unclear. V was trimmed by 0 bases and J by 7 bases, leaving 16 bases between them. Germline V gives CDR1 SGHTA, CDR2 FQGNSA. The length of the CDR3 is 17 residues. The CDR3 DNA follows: TGTGCCAGCAGCTTAGCCCTGTCACGGGTCGGGAATTCACCCCTCCACTTT. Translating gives CASSLALSRVGNSPLHF.

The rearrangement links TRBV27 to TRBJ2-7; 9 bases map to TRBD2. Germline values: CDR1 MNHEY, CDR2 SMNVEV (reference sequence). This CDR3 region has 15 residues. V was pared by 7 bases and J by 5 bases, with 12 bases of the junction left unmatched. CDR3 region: CASTLGLASINEQYF. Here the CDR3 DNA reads TGTGCCAGCACCTTAGGACTAGCGTCCATAAACGAGCAGTACTTC.

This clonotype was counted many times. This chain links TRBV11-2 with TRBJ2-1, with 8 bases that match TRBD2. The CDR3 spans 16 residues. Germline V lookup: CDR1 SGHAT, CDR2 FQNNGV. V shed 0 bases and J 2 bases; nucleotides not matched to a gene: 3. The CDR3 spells CASSLDPGLAYNEQFF. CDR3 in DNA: TGTGCCAGCAGCTTAGATCCGGGACTAGCCTACAATGAGCAGTTCTTC. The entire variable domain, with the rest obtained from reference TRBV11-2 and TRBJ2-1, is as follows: EAGVAQSPRYKIIEKRQSVAFWCNPISGHATLYWYQQILGQGPKLLIQFQNNGVVDDSQLPKDRFSAERLKGVDSTLKIQPAKLEDSAVYLCASSLDPGLAYNEQFFGPGTRLTVL.

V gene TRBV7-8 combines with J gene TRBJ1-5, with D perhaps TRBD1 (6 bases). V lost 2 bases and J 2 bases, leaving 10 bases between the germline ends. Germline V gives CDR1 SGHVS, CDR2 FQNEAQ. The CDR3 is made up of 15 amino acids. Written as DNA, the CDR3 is TGTGCCAGCAGCTTAAAGGAGGGGGGCAATCAGCCCCAGCATTTT. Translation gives CASSLKEGGNQPQHF. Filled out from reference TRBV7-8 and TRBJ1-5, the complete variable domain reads GAGVSQSPRYKVAKRGQDVALRCDPISGHVSLFWYQQALGQGPEFLTYFQNEAQLDKSGLPSDRFFAERPEGSVSTLKIQRTQQEDSAVYLCASSLKEGGNQPQHFGDGTRLSIL.

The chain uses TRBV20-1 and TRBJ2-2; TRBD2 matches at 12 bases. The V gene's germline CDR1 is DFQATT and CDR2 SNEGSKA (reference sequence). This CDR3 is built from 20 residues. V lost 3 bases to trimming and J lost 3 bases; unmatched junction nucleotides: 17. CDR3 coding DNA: TGCAGTGCTAGTAGGACTAGCGGGGCGGAGTTAGGTCCTTACACCGGGGAGCTGTTTTTT. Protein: CSASRTSGAELGPYTGELFF.

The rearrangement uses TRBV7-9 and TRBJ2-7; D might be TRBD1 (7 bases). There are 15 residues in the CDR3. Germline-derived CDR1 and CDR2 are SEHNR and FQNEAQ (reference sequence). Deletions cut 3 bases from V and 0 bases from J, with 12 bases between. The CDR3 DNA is TGTGCCAGCAGCTTTGCGGGACAGAGCTCCTACGAGCAGTACTTC. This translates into CASSFAGQSSYEQYF.

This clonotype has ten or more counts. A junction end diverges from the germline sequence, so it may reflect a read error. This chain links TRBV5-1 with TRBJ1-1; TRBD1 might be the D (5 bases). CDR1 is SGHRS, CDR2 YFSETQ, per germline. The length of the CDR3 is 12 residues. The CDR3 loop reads CASRAGNTEAFF. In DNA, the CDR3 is TGTGCCAGCAGGGCGGGGAACACTGAAGCTTTCTTT.

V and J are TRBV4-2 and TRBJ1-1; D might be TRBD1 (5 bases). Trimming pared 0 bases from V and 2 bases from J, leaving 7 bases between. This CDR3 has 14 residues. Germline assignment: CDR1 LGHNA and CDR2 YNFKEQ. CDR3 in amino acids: CASSQDGDNTEAFF. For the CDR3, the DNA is TGTGCCAGCAGCCAAGATGGGGACAACACTGAAGCTTTCTTT.

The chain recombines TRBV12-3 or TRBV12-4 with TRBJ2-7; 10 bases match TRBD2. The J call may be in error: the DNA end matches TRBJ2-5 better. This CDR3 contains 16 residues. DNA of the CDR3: TGTGCCAGCAGTTCCCAAAGCGGGAGGGCCGCGGAGACCCAGTACTTC. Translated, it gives CASSSQSGRAAETQYF.

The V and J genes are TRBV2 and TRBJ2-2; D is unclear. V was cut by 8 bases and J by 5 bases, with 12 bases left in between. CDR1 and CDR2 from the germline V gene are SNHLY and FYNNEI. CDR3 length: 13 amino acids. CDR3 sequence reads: CASRPEVTGELFF. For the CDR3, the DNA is TGTGCCAGCCGCCCTGAGGTGACCGGGGAGCTGTTTTTT.